This passage covers 29 T cell receptor beta chains from one sample sequenced in a study of T cells in Graves' hyperthyroidism and ophthalmopathy. Researchers amplified the TCR beta CDR3 regions from RNA transcripts. A first-round RT-PCR of the TCR CDR3 used the HTBI primer set. In TCRdb, the multiplex PCR reads were re-called with MiXCR into one record per CDR3 protein. The sample contains roughly 380,000 distinct CDR3 sequences, roughly 13% of which appear only once. The sample was blood. The receptors here all came from an older woman with Graves' hyperthyroidism.

This sequence joins TRBV9 and TRBJ2-5, with 7 bases aligning to TRBD1. Germline lookup yields CDR1 SGDLS and CDR2 YYNGEE. The V gene end was trimmed by 0 bases and the J gene end by 2 bases; junction bases not matched to a gene: 7. The CDR3 extends over 16 amino acids. In DNA, the CDR3 is TGTGCCAGCAGCGTAGGCATCGGGACAGTGCAAGAGACCCAGTACTTC. The encoded protein is CASSVGIGTVQETQYF.

This clonotype was seen many times. J is TRBJ1-2 and V is TRBV27; tentatively, D is TRBD1 (6 bases). Between the trimmed V and J ends, which lost 3 bases and 5 bases, there was a span of 16 bases. In germline, CDR1 is MNHEY, CDR2 SMNVEV (reference sequence). The CDR3 is 15 amino acids. In DNA, the CDR3 is TGTGCCAGCAGTTTCCTACAGGGTCTAGGGTATGGCTACACCTTC. Its translation: CASSFLQGLGYGYTF.

The chain links TRBV11-1 to TRBJ1-1, with TRBD1 matching 8 bases. Germline V gene sequence: CDR1 SGHAT, CDR2 FQDESV (reference sequence). The ends lost 5 bases at V and 2 bases at J; junction bases unmatched: 13. CDR3 size: 17 residues. The CDR3 here is CASSPEQTGVPNTEAFF. The CDR3 nucleotides read TGTGCCAGCAGCCCTGAACAGACAGGGGTACCTAACACTGAAGCTTTCTTT.

This clonotype was seen repeatedly, ten times or more. The V and J genes are TRBV5-5 and TRBJ1-4; D possibly corresponds to TRBD1 (5 bases). Germline CDR1 is SGHKS and CDR2 is YYEKEE (reference sequence). This CDR3 has 15 residues. Trimming left V 3 bases short and J 5 bases short, with 14 bases between. CDR3 DNA sequence: TGTGCCAGCAGCTCTACCGGGACGGGAAATGAAAAACTGTTTTTT. Translation: CASSSTGTGNEKLFF.

This clonotype has at least ten counts. The V call is TRBV3-1, the J call TRBJ1-1; D not resolved. Germline V gives CDR1 LGHDT, CDR2 YNNKEL (reference sequence). V lost 1 base, J lost 3 bases, and 12 bases lay in between. The CDR3 contains 15 residues. As DNA, the CDR3 is TGTGCCAGCAGCCAAGGAATAGGGCTGTACACTGAAGCTTTCTTT. Encoded protein: CASSQGIGLYTEAFF. The full variable domain, completed using reference TRBV3-1 and TRBJ1-1, is DTAVSQTPKYLVTQMGNDKSIKCEQNLGHDTMYWYKQDSKKFLKIMFSYNNKELIINETVPNRFSPKSPDKAHLNLHINSLELGDSAVYFCASSQGIGLYTEAFFGQGTRLTVV.

Ten or more counts support this clonotype. The rearrangement joins TRBV3-1 to TRBJ1-1, with D possibly TRBD1 on 6 matching bases. The V end was cut by 5 bases, the J end by 5 bases, with 12 bases between. The germline V gene encodes CDR1 LGHDT and CDR2 YNNKEL (reference sequence). The CDR3 runs 13 residues. The CDR3 sequence is CASSKTGGTEAFF. CDR3 coding DNA: TGTGCCAGCAGCAAGACAGGAGGGACTGAAGCTTTCTTT. The whole variable domain, remainder taken from reference TRBV3-1 and TRBJ1-1, is DTAVSQTPKYLVTQMGNDKSIKCEQNLGHDTMYWYKQDSKKFLKIMFSYNNKELIINETVPNRFSPKSPDKAHLNLHINSLELGDSAVYFCASSKTGGTEAFFGQGTRLTVV.

This clonotype was recorded many times. The J gene is TRBJ2-1, the V gene TRBV5-1; 14 bases fit TRBD2. Germline V gene data show CDR1 as SGHRS and CDR2 as YFSETQ. The junction had 7 bases not matched to a gene; V was cut back by 4 bases and J by 4 bases. This CDR3 comprises 17 residues. The CDR3 DNA reads as TGCGCCAGCAGCCCTCGACTAGCGGGAGGGTCTTACAATGAGCAGTTCTTC. Translation gives CASSPRLAGGSYNEQFF.

There are many counts of this clonotype. The rearrangement links TRBV20-1 to TRBJ1-2; 7 bases line up with TRBD1. V dropped 0 bases and J dropped 7; count of bases not matched to a gene: 8. From germline, CDR1 is DFQATT and CDR2 SNEGSKA (reference sequence). The CDR3 totals 14 residues. CDR3 bases: TGCAGTGCTAGAGATCGAGACAGGGTGGGTGGCTACACCTTC. It encodes CSARDRDRVGGYTF.

This clonotype was observed at least ten times. The V and J genes are TRBV2 and TRBJ2-3; D unclear. Trimming took off 10 bases at V and 4 bases at J, with 12 bases between the two ends. The CDR3 sequence is 12 residues long. Looked up from germline, CDR1 is SNHLY and CDR2 is FYNNEI. CDR3 residues: CAIPVVADTQYF. CDR3 nucleotide sequence: TGTGCCATTCCAGTAGTGGCAGATACGCAGTATTTT.

This clonotype was observed a handful of times. The chain uses TRBV20-1 and TRBJ2-3, with D perhaps TRBD1 (6 bases). V lost 2 bases and J 3 bases, leaving 12 bases between the germline ends. Germline CDR1 is DFQATT and CDR2 is SNEGSKA (reference sequence). The CDR3 is made up of 14 amino acids. The CDR3 here is CSARFQGMTDTQYF. CDR3 nucleotides: TGCAGTGCTAGATTCCAGGGGATGACAGATACGCAGTATTTT.

V gene TRBV10-1 combines with J gene TRBJ2-7; D could derive from TRBD1 or TRBD2 (5 bases each). Germline assignment: CDR1 WNHNN and CDR2 SYGVQD (reference sequence). CDR3 length equals 15 residues. V dropped 0 bases and J dropped 5 bases, with 14 bases sitting between them. The CDR3 here is CASSESAGTANEQYF. CDR3 DNA: TGCGCCAGCAGTGAGTCGGCCGGGACCGCGAACGAGCAGTACTTC.

This clonotype showed up many times. The V and J genes are TRBV20-1 and TRBJ2-7; 11 nucleotides align to TRBD2. Losses at the gene ends were 7 bases for V and 4 bases for J; bases not matched to a gene: 9. The germline gives CDR1 DFQATT, CDR2 SNEGSKA (reference sequence). This CDR3 is 14 amino acids long. DNA of the CDR3: TGCAGTGTCGCCGGGACTAGCGGACCGTACGAGCAGTACTTC. Its translation is CSVAGTSGPYEQYF.

About this clonotype itself: A read error may explain this, as a much larger clone is one base away. The gene calls are TRBV5-1 and TRBJ1-1; no reliable D call. V was pared by 4 bases and J by 4 bases, with 14 bases between. Germline V gene sequence: CDR1 SGHRS, CDR2 YFSETQ. This CDR3 has 14 amino acids. The CDR3, as DNA: TGCGCCAGCAGCCCCGTCCCTGGAGGCACTGAAGCTTTCTTT. Its translation is CASSPVPGGTEAFF. The variable domain in full, completed from reference TRBV5-1 and TRBJ1-1, reads KAGVTQTPRYLIKTRGQQVTLSCSPISGHRSVSWYQQTPGQGLQFLFEYFSETQRNKGNFPGRFSGRQFSNSRSEMNVSTLELGDSALYLCASSPVPGGTEAFFGQGTRLTVV.

This clonotype was detected only a few times. The chain uses TRBV10-1 and TRBJ2-3; D gene unclear. The CDR3 totals 15 residues. Looked up from germline, CDR1 is WNHNN and CDR2 is SYGVQD (reference sequence). The V end was cut by 2 bases, the J end by 1 base, with 10 bases between. The CDR3 loop is CASSEILGGTDTQYF. Written as DNA, the CDR3 is TGCGCCAGCAGTGAGATCCTAGGAGGCACAGATACGCAGTATTTT.

A note on this clonotype: Possible read error: a much larger clone is one base away. The gene calls are TRBV2 and TRBJ1-1, with D possibly matching TRBD1 (5 bases). The CDR3 totals 14 residues. CDR1 is SNHLY and CDR2 is FYNNEI in the germline V gene. The CDR3: CAGSVRGMNTEAFF. Here the CDR3 DNA reads TGTGCCGGCAGTGTGAGGGGTATGAACACTGAAGCTTTCTTT. The full variable domain, its missing parts supplied by reference TRBV2 and TRBJ1-1, is EPEVTQTPSHQVTQMGQEVILRCVPISNHLYFYWYRQILGQKVEFLVSFYNNEISEKSEIFDDQFSVERPDGSNFTLKIRSTKLEDSAMYFCAGSVRGMNTEAFFGQGTRLTVV.

This clonotype was seen ten or more times. The chain uses TRBV14 and TRBJ1-1, with a weak D call TRBD1 (5 bases). The CDR3 consists of 17 residues. Germline values: CDR1 SGHDN, CDR2 FVKESK. Trimming shortened V by 1 base and J by 0 bases, and 15 bases separated the two germline ends. For the CDR3, the DNA is TGTGCCAGCAGCCAAGTTGGAGGGGCTCGGCTGAACACTGAAGCTTTCTTT. Its protein is CASSQVGGARLNTEAFF. The variable domain in full, with the rest retrieved from reference TRBV14 and TRBJ1-1, is EAGVTQFPSHSVIEKGQTVTLRCDPISGHDNLYWYRRVMGKEIKFLLHFVKESKQDESGMPNNRFLAERTGGTYSTLKVQPAELEDSGVYFCASSQVGGARLNTEAFFGQGTRLTVV.

In its sample, this clonotype was seen many times. V and J are TRBV20-1 and TRBJ2-2, with D unclear. V lost 1 base and J 2 bases, leaving 11 bases between the germline ends. There are 15 residues in the CDR3. Germline V gene sequence: CDR1 DFQATT, CDR2 SNEGSKA (reference sequence). CDR3 sequence reads: CSARAGHVNTGELFF. As DNA, the CDR3 is TGCAGTGCTAGAGCCGGGCACGTAAACACCGGGGAGCTGTTTTTT.

Many counts were recorded for this clonotype. V gene TRBV10-3 combines with J gene TRBJ2-7; D unclear. Germline CDR1 reads ENHRY; CDR2 reads SYGVKD. The CDR3 runs to 13 residues. Trimming stripped 3 bases from V and 5 bases from J, with 11 bases between. The CDR3 DNA reads as TGTGCCATCAGTGACCCCCTCACGGACGAGCAGTACTTC. It translates to CAISDPLTDEQYF.

In this sample, this clonotype turned up a few times. This sequence joins TRBV25-1 and TRBJ2-2; D is possibly TRBD2 (5 bases). Germline V gene sequence: CDR1 MGHDK, CDR2 SYGVNS. This CDR3 has 15 amino acids. The V gene lost 2 bases and the J gene lost 5 bases, with 12 bases spanning the gap. This chain's CDR3 is CASSEKREGTGELFF. CDR3 DNA sequence: TGTGCCAGCAGTGAAAAGCGTGAGGGAACCGGGGAGCTGTTTTTT.

This clonotype was detected a few times. A much bigger clone sits one base away, suggesting this may be a read error. V is TRBV20-1 and J is TRBJ2-1; no reliable D call. The CDR3 spans 13 residues. Germline lookup yields CDR1 DFQATT and CDR2 SNEGSKA (reference sequence). V was trimmed by 3 bases and J by 6 bases, leaving 12 bases between them. Here the CDR3 DNA reads TGCAGTGCTAGGAGCGAGCCGGGCAATGAGCAGTTCTTC. It codes for CSARSEPGNEQFF.

This clonotype was observed many times. The chain links TRBV11-2 to TRBJ2-2; no clear D. V lost 0 bases and J 5 bases, leaving 7 bases between the germline ends. There are 14 residues in the CDR3. Germline CDR1 and CDR2: SGHAT and FQNNGV. CDR3 bases: TGTGCCAGCAGCTTAGATTTCGTAACCGGGGAGCTGTTTTTT. Translation gives CASSLDFVTGELFF.

The V gene is TRBV19, the J gene TRBJ2-1; TRBD2 agrees at 9 bases. Germline-derived CDR1 and CDR2 are LNHDA and SQIVND (reference sequence). The CDR3 has 16 residues. The ends lost 6 bases at V and 10 bases at J; junction bases unmatched: 16. The chain's CDR3 is CASRLVGSGRPGEQFF. The CDR3 region has the DNA TGTGCCAGTAGATTGGTGGGTAGCGGGAGACCCGGGGAGCAGTTCTTC.

This clonotype was observed many times. V is TRBV24-1 and J is TRBJ2-7; 7 positions agree with TRBD1. Germline assignment: CDR1 KGHDR and CDR2 SFDVKD. V lost 3 bases, J lost 7 bases, and 11 bases stayed unmatched. The CDR3 sequence is 15 residues long. This CDR3 reads CATSDTGTALREQYF. CDR3 DNA: TGTGCCACCAGTGATACCGGGACAGCCTTACGGGAGCAGTACTTC.

In its sample, this clonotype was seen a few times. Mismatch with germline at one junction end may stem from a read error. The V gene is TRBV12-3 or TRBV12-4, the J gene TRBJ1-2, with a possible D match to TRBD1 (6 bases). The CDR3 is 13 amino acids. CDR3 sequence: CVSSLQGNYGYTF. As DNA, the CDR3 is TGTGTCAGCAGTTTACAGGGAAACTATGGCTACACCTTC.

This clonotype was detected once. The chain carries TRBV30 and TRBJ2-1; perhaps TRBD1 as D (6 bases). This CDR3 region has 16 residues. Trimming stripped 2 bases from V and 7 bases from J, with 21 bases between. The V gene's germline CDR1 is GTSNPN and CDR2 SVGIG (reference sequence). In DNA, the CDR3 is TGTGCCTGGAGTCGACCATGCTCAACAGGGAAGAATGAGCAGTTCTTC. Amino acids: CAWSRPCSTGKNEQFF. The whole variable domain, filled in from reference TRBV30 and TRBJ2-1, reads SQTIHQWPATLVQPVGSPLSLECTVEGTSNPNLYWYRQAAGRGLQLLFYSVGIGQISSEVPQNLSASRPQDRQFILSSKKLLLSDSGFYLCAWSRPCSTGKNEQFFGPGTRLTVL.

The chain is built from TRBV29-1 and TRBJ2-1, with no clear D. The CDR3 sequence is 12 residues long. Trimming removed 3 bases at V and 2 bases at J, with 5 bases between. In germline, CDR1 is SQVTM, CDR2 ANQGSEA. This CDR3 is CSVELTYNEQFF. The CDR3 DNA follows: TGCAGCGTTGAGCTAACCTACAATGAGCAGTTCTTC.

A remark on this clonotype: This clone may be a read error of a much larger clone one base away. The missing conserved phenylalanine or tryptophan at the end of this CDR3 makes a read error likely. The CDR3 DNA is TGTGCCATCAGTGAGTCGGGGCGGCAAGAGACCCAGTACTCC. Translating gives CAISESGRQETQYS. This chain joins TRBV10-3 and TRBJ2-5; D possibly corresponds to TRBD1 (5 bases). The CDR3 is made up of 14 amino acids. V lost 0 bases and J 2 bases, leaving 7 bases between the germline ends. The germline gives CDR1 ENHRY, CDR2 SYGVKD.

In this sample, this clonotype turned up many times. The rearrangement uses TRBV30 and TRBJ2-7; TRBD1 matches at 11 bases. This CDR3 comprises 15 residues. The V gene end was trimmed by 0 bases and the J gene end by 7 bases; junction bases not matched to a gene: 8. CDR1 and CDR2 (germline): GTSNPN, SVGIG (reference sequence). The DNA of the CDR3 is TGTGCCTGGAGTGTATTAGGACAGGGGGCCGGTGAGCAGTACTTC. Translating it yields CAWSVLGQGAGEQYF.

This clonotype occurred many times. In nucleotides, the CDR3 is TGTGCCATCAGGACGGACTTTAACACTGAAGCTTTCTTT. This encodes CAIRTDFNTEAFF. The rearrangement uses TRBV10-3 and TRBJ1-1; D unresolved. Trimming pared 6 bases from V and 2 bases from J, leaving 10 bases between. The CDR3 has 13 residues. Per the germline V gene, CDR1 is ENHRY and CDR2 is SYGVKD.